These 11 T cell receptor beta chains were all obtained from the same sample, sequenced in a study of T cells in Graves' hyperthyroidism and ophthalmopathy. What was amplified from RNA transcripts were TCR beta CDR3 regions. The study used the HTBI primer set for a first-round RT-PCR of the TCR CDR3. TCRdb called the multiplex PCR reads again in MiXCR, with one record for every CDR3 protein. The data hold under 400,000 distinct CDR3 sequences, with 15% to 20% observed a single time. The specimen was blood. The receptors were gathered from a woman between 40 and 55 years old with Graves' ophthalmopathy.

This clonotype was seen many times. The V and J genes are TRBV12-3 or TRBV12-4 and TRBJ2-7; 7 bases align to TRBD1. V was pared by 6 bases and J by 0 bases, with 5 bases of the junction left unmatched. The CDR3 totals 14 residues. Here the CDR3 reads CASSQTGTSYEQYF. The CDR3 DNA reads as TGTGCCAGCAGCCAGACAGGGACCTCCTACGAGCAGTACTTC.

This clonotype was detected many times. V is TRBV30 and J is TRBJ1-1, with 7 bases lining up with TRBD1. V trimming: 2 bases; J trimming: 0 bases; junction bases outside the gene matches: 3. This CDR3 has 14 residues. CDR1 is GTSNPN and CDR2 is SVGIG in the germline V gene (reference sequence). CDR3 residues: CAWSPTGLNTEAFF. The CDR3 DNA reads TGTGCCTGGAGTCCGACAGGGCTGAACACTGAAGCTTTCTTT.

The chain is built from TRBV7-2 and TRBJ1-2; no firm D call. V was pared by 4 bases and J by 6 bases, with 6 bases between. The CDR3 contains 11 residues. Germline V lookup: CDR1 SGHTA, CDR2 FQGNSA. CDR3 nucleotides: TGTGCCAGCAGCTCAACCCATGGCTACACCTTC. The encoded protein is CASSSTHGYTF. The full variable domain, its missing parts supplied by reference TRBV7-2 and TRBJ1-2, is GAGVSQSPSNKVTEKGKDVELRCDPISGHTALYWYRQSLGQGLEFLIYFQGNSAPDKSGLPSDRFSAERTGGSVSTLTIQRTQQEDSAVYLCASSSTHGYTFGSGTRLTVV.

This clonotype was detected many times. The chain is built from TRBV27 and TRBJ2-5, with 7 bases that match TRBD2. V lost 6 bases to trimming and J lost 7 bases; unmatched junction nucleotides: 14. In germline, CDR1 is MNHEY, CDR2 SMNVEV (reference sequence). There are 15 residues in the CDR3. The CDR3 sequence is CASSPLTGTIGTQYF. The CDR3 coding sequence is TGTGCCAGCAGCCCTCTTACCGGGACTATAGGGACCCAGTACTTC.

This clonotype was seen many times. The chain joins TRBV11-2 to TRBJ2-5; 11 bases align to TRBD2. The CDR3 contains 19 residues. V lost 5 bases, J lost 5 bases, and 19 bases stayed unmatched. In germline, CDR1 is SGHAT, CDR2 FQNNGV. Here the CDR3 DNA reads TGTGCCAGCAGCCCAGGCCCCTTAGCGGGAGGGCCCTCGTTCGAGACCCAGTACTTC. Translated: CASSPGPLAGGPSFETQYF. Together with reference TRBV11-2 and TRBJ2-5, the CDR3 gives the full variable domain: EAGVAQSPRYKIIEKRQSVAFWCNPISGHATLYWYQQILGQGPKLLIQFQNNGVVDDSQLPKDRFSAERLKGVDSTLKIQPAKLEDSAVYLCASSPGPLAGGPSFETQYFGPGTRLLVL.

This clonotype has only a few counts. The chain employs TRBV3-1 and TRBJ2-2, with no clear D. Germline V gives CDR1 LGHDT, CDR2 YNNKEL (reference sequence). This CDR3 region has 13 residues. The V and J ends lost 7 bases and 3 bases respectively, with 9 bases between them. For the CDR3, the DNA is TGTGCCAGCAATCCGACCGACACCGGGGAGCTGTTTTTT. It yields the protein CASNPTDTGELFF.

This clonotype has at least ten counts. The rearrangement joins TRBV5-1 to TRBJ2-4; unclear D gene. The V gene lost 0 bases and the J gene lost 1 base, with 8 bases spanning the gap. CDR1 is SGHRS and CDR2 is YFSETQ in the germline V gene. The CDR3 contains 15 residues. Here the CDR3 DNA reads TGCGCCAGCAGCTTGGGTCCGGTGGCCAAAAACATTCAGTACTTC. Protein sequence: CASSLGPVAKNIQYF.

This clonotype was observed at least ten times. The genes are TRBV30 and TRBJ1-3; weak D call: TRBD1 (6 bases). V dropped 0 bases and J dropped 5 bases, with 23 bases sitting between them. The CDR3 loop spans 18 amino acids. Germline V gene data show CDR1 as GTSNPN and CDR2 as SVGIG (reference sequence). The CDR3 DNA reads TGTGCCTGGAGTGTACCCAGCCTGGCAGGGGAAACGAGAAACACCATATATTTT. This gives the protein CAWSVPSLAGETRNTIYF.

At least ten counts were recorded for this clonotype. A much larger clone differs from this one at a single base, so this may be a read error. The gene calls are TRBV28 and TRBJ2-7; either TRBD1 or TRBD2 may supply D (6 bases each). The length of the CDR3 is 15 residues. V was cut by 10 bases and J by 3 bases, with 22 bases left in between. Germline assignment: CDR1 MDHEN and CDR2 SYDVKM. The CDR3 reads CANRDIRETHYEQYF. Written as DNA, the CDR3 is TGTGCCAACAGGGATATCCGGGAGACCCACTACGAGCAGTACTTC.

This clonotype has a count of ten or more. The chain recombines TRBV19 with TRBJ2-7; 7 positions match TRBD1. Germline-derived CDR1 and CDR2 are LNHDA and SQIVND (reference sequence). V was clipped by 5 bases and J by 7 bases; unmatched bases: 8. The CDR3 has 13 residues. CDR3 loop: CASSATGTVEQYF. The CDR3 coding sequence is TGTGCCAGTAGTGCAACCGGGACAGTGGAGCAGTACTTC.

The chain couples TRBV28 to TRBJ1-3; 10 positions match TRBD1. The CDR3 consists of 15 residues. Germline V gene lookup returns CDR1 MDHEN and CDR2 SYDVKM. Germline trimming cut 6 bases from V and 2 bases from J; bases unmatched to any gene: 4. This chain's CDR3 is CASRSGTGAGNTIYF. The CDR3 nucleotides read TGTGCCAGCAGATCCGGGACAGGGGCTGGAAACACCATATATTTT.